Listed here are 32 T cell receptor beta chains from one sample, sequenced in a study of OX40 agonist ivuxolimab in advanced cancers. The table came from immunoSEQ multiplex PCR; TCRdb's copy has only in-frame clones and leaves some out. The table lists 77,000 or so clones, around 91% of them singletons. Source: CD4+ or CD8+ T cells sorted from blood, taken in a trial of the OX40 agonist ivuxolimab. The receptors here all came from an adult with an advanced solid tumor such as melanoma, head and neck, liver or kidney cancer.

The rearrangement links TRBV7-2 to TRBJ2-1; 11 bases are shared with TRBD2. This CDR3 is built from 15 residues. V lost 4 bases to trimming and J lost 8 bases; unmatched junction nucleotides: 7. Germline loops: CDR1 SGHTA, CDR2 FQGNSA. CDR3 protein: CASSWVAGGRDEQFF. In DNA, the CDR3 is TGTGCCAGCAGCTGGGTAGCGGGGGGGAGGGATGAGCAGTTCTTC.

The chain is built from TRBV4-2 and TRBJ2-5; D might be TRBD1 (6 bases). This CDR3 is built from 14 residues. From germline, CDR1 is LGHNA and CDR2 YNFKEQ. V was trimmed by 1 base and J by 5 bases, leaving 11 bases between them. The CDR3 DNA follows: TGTGCCAGCAGCCAAGTTCAGGGGTTGGAGACCCAGTACTTC. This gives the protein CASSQVQGLETQYF.

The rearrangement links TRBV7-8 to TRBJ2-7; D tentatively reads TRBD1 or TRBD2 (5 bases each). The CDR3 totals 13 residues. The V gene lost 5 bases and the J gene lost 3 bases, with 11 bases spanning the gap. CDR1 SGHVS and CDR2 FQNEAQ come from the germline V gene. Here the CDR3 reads CASSPGPNYEQYF. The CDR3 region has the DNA TGTGCCAGCAGCCCGGGACCCAACTACGAGCAGTACTTC.

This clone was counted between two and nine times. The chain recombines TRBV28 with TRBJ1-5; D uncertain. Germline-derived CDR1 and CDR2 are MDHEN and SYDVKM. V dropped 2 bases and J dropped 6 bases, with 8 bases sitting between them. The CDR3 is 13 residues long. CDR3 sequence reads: CASSLNVVQPQHF. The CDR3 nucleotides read TGTGCCAGCAGTTTAAATGTAGTTCAGCCCCAGCATTTT.

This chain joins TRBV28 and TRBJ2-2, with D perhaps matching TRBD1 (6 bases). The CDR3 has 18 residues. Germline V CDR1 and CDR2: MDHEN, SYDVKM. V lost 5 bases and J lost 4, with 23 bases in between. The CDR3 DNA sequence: TGTGCCAGCAGTGTCATTACCGGGACATTCTGGGGCACCGGGGAGCTGTTTTTT. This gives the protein CASSVITGTFWGTGELFF.

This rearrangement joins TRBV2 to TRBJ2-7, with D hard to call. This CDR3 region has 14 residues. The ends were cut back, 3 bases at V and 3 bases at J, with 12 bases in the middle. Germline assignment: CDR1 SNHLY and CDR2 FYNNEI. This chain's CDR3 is CASSDQFSGYEQYF. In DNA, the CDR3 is TGTGCCAGCAGTGACCAGTTCTCGGGCTACGAGCAGTACTTC.

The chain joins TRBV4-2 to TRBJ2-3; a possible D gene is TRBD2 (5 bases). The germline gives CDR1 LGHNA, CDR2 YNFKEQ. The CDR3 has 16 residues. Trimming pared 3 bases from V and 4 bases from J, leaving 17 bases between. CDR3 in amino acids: CASSHSVPGGPDTQYF. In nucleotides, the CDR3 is TGTGCCAGCAGCCACTCAGTTCCCGGCGGGCCAGATACGCAGTATTTT.

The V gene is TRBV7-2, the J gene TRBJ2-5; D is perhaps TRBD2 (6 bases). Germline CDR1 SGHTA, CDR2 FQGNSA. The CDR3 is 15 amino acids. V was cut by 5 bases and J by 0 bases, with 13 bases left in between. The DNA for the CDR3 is TGTGCCAGCAGCACCGGGAGTGGGCACCAAGAGACCCAGTACTTC. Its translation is CASSTGSGHQETQYF.

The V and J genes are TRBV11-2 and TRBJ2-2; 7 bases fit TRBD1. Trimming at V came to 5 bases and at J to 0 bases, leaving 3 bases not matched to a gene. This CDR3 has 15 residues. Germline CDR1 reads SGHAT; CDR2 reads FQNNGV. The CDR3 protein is CASSQGVANTGELFF. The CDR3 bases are TGTGCCAGCAGCCAGGGGGTGGCGAACACCGGGGAGCTGTTTTTT. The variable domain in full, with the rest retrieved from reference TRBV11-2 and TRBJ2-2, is EAGVAQSPRYKIIEKRQSVAFWCNPISGHATLYWYQQILGQGPKLLIQFQNNGVVDDSQLPKDRFSAERLKGVDSTLKIQPAKLEDSAVYLCASSQGVANTGELFFGEGSRLTVL.

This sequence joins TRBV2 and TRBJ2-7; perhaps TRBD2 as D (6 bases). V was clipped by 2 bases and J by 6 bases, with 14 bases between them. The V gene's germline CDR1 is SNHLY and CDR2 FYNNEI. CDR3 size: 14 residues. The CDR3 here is CASSELQGAGEQYF. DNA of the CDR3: TGTGCCAGCAGTGAATTGCAGGGAGCGGGCGAGCAGTACTTC.

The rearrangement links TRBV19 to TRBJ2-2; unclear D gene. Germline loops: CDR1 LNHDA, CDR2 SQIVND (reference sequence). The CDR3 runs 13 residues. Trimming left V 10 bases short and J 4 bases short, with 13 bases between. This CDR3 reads CATRNRGTGELFF. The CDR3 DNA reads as TGTGCCACCCGGAACCGCGGCACCGGGGAGCTGTTTTTT.

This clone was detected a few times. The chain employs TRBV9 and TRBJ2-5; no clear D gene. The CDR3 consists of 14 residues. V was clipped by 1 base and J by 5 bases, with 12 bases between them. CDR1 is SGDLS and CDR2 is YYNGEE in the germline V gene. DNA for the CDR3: TGTGCCAGCAGCGTAACGCCTTTTCAGGAGACCCAGTACTTC. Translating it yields CASSVTPFQETQYF.

The CDR3 sequence: CASSATGGSSDTQYF. The CDR3 DNA reads TGTGCCAGCAGCGCCACTGGGGGCTCCTCAGATACGCAGTATTTT. The rearrangement joins TRBV5-6 to TRBJ2-3, with D perhaps matching TRBD1 (6 bases). Deletions cut 4 bases from V and 4 bases from J, with 16 bases between. Germline CDR1 and CDR2: SGHDT and YYEEEE. The CDR3 is made up of 15 amino acids.

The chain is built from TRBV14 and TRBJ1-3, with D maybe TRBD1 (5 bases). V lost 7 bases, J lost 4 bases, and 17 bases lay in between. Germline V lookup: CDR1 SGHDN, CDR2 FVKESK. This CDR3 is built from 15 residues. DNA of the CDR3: TGTGCCAGCAACCACCTGGGGCGTGCCGGAAACACCATATATTTT. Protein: CASNHLGRAGNTIYF.

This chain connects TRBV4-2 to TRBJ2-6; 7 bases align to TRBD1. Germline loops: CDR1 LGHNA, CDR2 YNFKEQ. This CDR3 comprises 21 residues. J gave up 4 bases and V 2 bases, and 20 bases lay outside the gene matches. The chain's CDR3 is CASSQRLPETGQPIGANVLTF. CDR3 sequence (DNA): TGTGCCAGCAGCCAAAGATTACCCGAGACAGGGCAACCTATAGGGGCCAACGTCCTGACTTTC.

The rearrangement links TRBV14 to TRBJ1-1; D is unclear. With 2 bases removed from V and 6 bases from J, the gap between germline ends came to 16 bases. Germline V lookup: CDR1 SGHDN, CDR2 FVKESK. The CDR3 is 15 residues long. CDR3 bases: TGTGCCAGCAGCCAACATGGCAGCTTAACCGCTGAAGCTTTCTTT. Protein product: CASSQHGSLTAEAFF.

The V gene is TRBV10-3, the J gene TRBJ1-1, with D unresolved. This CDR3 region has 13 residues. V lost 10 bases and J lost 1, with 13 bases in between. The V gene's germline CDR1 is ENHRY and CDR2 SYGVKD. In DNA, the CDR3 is TGTGCCAGCGTAGGGAATACGAACACTGAAGCTTTCTTT. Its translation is CASVGNTNTEAFF.

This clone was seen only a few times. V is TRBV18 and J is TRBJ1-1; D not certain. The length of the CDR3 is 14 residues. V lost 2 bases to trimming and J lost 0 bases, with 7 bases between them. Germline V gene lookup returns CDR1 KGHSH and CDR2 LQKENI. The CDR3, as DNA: TGTGCCAGCTCACCAATCAGGTTGAACACTGAAGCTTTCTTT. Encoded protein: CASSPIRLNTEAFF.

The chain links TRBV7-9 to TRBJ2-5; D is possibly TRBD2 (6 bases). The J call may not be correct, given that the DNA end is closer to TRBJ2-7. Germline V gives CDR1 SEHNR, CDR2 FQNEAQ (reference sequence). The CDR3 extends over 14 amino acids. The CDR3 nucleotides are TGTGCCAGCAGCCCTAGTGGGACTTCGCACGAGCAGTACTTC. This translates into CASSPSGTSHEQYF.

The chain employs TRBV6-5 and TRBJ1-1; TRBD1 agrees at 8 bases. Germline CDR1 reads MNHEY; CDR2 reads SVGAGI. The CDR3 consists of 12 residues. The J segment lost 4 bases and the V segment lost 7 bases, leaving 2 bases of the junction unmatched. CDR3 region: CASTGTGTEAFF. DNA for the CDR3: TGTGCCAGCACCGGGACAGGCACTGAAGCTTTCTTT.

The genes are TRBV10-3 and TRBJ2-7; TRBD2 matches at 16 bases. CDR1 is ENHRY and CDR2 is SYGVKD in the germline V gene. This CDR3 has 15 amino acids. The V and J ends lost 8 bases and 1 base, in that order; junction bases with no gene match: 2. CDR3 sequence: CAIGTSGGASYEQYF. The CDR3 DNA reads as TGTGCCATCGGGACTAGCGGGGGGGCTTCCTACGAGCAGTACTTC.

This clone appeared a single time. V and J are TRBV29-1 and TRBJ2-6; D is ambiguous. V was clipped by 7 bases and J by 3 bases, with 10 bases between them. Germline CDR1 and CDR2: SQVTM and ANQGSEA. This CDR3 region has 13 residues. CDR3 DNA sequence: TGCAGCGCTGGGGTTTTTGGGGCCAACGTCCTGACTTTC. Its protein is CSAGVFGANVLTF. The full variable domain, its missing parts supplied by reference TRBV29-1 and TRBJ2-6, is SAVISQKPSRDICQRGTSLTIQCQVDSQVTMMFWYRQQPGQSLTLIATANQGSEATYESGFVIDKFPISRPNLTFSTLTVSNMSPEDSSIYLCSAGVFGANVLTFGAGSRLTVL.

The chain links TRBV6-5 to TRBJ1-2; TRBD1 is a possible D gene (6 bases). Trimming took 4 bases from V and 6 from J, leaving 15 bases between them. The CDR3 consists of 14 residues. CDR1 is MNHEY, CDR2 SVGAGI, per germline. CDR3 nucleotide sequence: TGTGCCAGCAGTTTCTCCAGGGGCTCCGATGGCTACACCTTC. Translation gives CASSFSRGSDGYTF.

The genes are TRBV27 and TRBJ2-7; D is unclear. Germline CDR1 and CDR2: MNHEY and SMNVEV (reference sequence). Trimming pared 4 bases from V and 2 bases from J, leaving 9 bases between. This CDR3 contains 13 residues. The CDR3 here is CASSSNEAYEQYF. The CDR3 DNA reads TGTGCCAGCAGTTCAAATGAAGCCTACGAGCAGTACTTC.

The CDR3, as DNA: TGTGCCTGGAGTGTAGAGGCGTCTGAAGCTTTCTTT. Its translation: CAWSVEASEAFF. The chain combines TRBV30 with TRBJ1-1; D ambiguous. Germline V lookup: CDR1 GTSNPN, CDR2 SVGIG (reference sequence). V lost 0 bases and J 6 bases, leaving 8 bases between the germline ends. The CDR3 has 12 residues.

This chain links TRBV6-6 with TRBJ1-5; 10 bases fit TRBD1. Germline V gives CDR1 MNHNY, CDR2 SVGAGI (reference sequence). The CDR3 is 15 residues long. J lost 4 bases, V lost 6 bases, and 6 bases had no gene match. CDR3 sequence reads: CASRRTGGGNQPQHF. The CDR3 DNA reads TGTGCCAGCAGGAGGACAGGGGGAGGAAATCAGCCCCAGCATTTT.

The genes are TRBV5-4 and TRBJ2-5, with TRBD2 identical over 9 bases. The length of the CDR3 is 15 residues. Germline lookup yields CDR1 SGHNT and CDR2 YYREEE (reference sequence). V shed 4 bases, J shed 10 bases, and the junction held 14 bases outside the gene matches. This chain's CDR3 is CASSPDAAGGRSQYF. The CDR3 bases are TGTGCCAGCAGCCCCGATGCGGCGGGGGGGAGGAGCCAGTACTTC. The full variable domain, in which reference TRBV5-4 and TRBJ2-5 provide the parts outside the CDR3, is ETGVTQSPTHLIKTRGQQVTLRCSSQSGHNTVSWYQQALGQGPQFIFQYYREEENGRGNFPPRFSGLQFPNYSSELNVNALELDDSALYLCASSPDAAGGRSQYFGPGTRLLVL.

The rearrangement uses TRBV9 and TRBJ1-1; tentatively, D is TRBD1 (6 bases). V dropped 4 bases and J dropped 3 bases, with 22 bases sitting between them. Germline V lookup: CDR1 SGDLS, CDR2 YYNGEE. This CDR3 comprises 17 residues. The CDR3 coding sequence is TGTGCCAGCAGCCCTGGGACAACCCGACGTGGGGACACTGAAGCTTTCTTT. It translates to CASSPGTTRRGDTEAFF.

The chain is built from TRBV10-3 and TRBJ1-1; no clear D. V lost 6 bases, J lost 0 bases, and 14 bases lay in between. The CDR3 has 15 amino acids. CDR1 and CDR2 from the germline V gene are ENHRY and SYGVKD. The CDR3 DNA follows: TGTGCCATCAGCGCGGGAAGGGAACTGAACACTGAAGCTTTCTTT. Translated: CAISAGRELNTEAFF.

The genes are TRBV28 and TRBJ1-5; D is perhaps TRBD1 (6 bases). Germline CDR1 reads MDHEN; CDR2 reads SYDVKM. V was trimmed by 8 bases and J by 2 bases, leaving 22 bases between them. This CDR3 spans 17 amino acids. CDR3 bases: TGTGCCAGCGGGCCGGGCGTGGTCAGGGGACGCAATCAGCCCCAGCATTTT. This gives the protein CASGPGVVRGRNQPQHF.

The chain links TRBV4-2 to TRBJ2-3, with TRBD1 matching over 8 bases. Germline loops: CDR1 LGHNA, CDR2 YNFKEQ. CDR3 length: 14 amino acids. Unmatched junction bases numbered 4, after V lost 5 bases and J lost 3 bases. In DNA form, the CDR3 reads TGTGCCAGCAGCATCGGACAGGGTACAGATACGCAGTATTTT. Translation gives CASSIGQGTDTQYF.

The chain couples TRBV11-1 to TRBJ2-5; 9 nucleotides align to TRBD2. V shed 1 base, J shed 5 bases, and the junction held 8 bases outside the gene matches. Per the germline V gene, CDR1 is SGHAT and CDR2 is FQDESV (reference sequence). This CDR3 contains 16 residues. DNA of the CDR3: TGTGCCAGCAGCTTAGAAGGAGCGGGGGGCGGGGAGACCCAGTACTTC. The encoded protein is CASSLEGAGGGETQYF.